Sequencing of this T cell receptor (beta chain) was carried out in a study of shared clonotypes between healthy human individuals. Study observations and caveats: Sequencing depth was predicted to influence how clonotypes are shared among donors. Only blood underwent sampling, and tissue repertoires likely differ.

Every subset had its genomic DNA shared out evenly among several immunoSEQ plates. Using immunoSEQ multiplex PCR, the repertoire was profiled, and TCRdb retains in-frame clones only, with some absent. Among 850,000 to 1,100,000 clones, 70% to 80% were seen once, and the ten largest hold approximately 0.95%. Donors comprised only Caucasian adults living in Nashville, Tennessee. This clone was detected many times. Its antigen is not known. The CDR3 is 14 amino acids. CDR1 and CDR2 (germline): MNHNY, SVGAGI (reference sequence). V lost 2 bases and J lost 9, with 14 bases in between. This receptor was taken from a man aged 18 to 30 in good health. Some clones in this sample may be carry-over from other donors' samples. The sample was memory CD4+ T cells from PBMCs. The sample's subset: CD45RA-negative fraction. The rearrangement links TRBV6-6 to TRBJ2-1, with D perhaps TRBD2 (6 bases). In DNA form, the CDR3 reads TGTGCCAGCAGTTACGCGGGGTTGGGAGTTGAGCAGTTCTTC. Translating gives CASSYAGLGVEQFF.